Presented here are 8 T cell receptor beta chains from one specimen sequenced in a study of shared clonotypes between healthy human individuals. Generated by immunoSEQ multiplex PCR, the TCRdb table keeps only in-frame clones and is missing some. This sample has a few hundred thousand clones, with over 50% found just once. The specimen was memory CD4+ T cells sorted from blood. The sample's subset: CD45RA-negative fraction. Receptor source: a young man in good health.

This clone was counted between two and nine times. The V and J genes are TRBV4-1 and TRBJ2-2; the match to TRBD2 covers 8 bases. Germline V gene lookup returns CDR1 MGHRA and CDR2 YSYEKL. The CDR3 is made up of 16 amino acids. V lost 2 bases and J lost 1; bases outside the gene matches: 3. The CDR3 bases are TGCGCCAGCAGCCAAAGGCTAGCGGGGAACACCGGGGAGCTGTTTTTT. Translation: CASSQRLAGNTGELFF.

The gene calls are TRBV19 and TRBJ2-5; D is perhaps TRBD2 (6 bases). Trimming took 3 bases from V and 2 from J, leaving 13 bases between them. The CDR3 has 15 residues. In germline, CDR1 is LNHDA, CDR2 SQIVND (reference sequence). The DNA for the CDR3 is TGTGCCAGTAGTATTGGGGGGATTAGGCAAGAGACCCAGTACTTC. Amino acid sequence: CASSIGGIRQETQYF.

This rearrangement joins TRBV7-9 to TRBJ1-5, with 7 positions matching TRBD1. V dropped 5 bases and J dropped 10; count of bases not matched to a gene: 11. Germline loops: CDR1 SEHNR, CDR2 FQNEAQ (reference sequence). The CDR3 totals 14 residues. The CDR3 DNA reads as TGTGCCAGCAGCGGGGGGACAGTTCGCTCTCCCCAGCATTTT. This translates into CASSGGTVRSPQHF.

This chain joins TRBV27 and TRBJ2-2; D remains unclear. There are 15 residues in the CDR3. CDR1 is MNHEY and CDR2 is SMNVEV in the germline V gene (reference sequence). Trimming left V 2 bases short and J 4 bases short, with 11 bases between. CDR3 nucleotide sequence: TGTGCCAGCAGTTTACACGTTTGGGGCACCGGGGAGCTGTTTTTT. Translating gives CASSLHVWGTGELFF.

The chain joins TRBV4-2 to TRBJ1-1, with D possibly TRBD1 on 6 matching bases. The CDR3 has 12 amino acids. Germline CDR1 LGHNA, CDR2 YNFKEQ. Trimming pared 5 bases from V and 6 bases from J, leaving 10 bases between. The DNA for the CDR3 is TGTGCCAGCAGCTTGGACAGTGCTGAAGCTTTCTTT. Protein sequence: CASSLDSAEAFF.

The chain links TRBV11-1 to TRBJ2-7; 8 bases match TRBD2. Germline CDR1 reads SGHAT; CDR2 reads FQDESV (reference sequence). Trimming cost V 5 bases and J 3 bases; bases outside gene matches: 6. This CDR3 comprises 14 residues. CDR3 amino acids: CASSLRGGCYEQYF. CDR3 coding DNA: TGTGCCAGCAGCCTCCGGGGGGGGTGCTACGAGCAGTACTTC.

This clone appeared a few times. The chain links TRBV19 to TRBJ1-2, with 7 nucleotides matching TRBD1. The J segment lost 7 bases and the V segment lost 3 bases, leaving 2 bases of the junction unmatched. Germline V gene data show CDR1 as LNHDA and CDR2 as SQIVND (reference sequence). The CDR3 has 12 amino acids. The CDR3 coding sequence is TGTGCCAGTAGTATCGACAGGGTTGGCTACACCTTC. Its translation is CASSIDRVGYTF.

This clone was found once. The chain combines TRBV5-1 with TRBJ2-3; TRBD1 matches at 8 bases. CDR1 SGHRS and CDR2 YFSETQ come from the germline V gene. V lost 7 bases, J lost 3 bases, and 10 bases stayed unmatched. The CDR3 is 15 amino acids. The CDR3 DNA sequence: TGCGCCAGCGGGATTCTCCAGGGGGCAACAGATACGCAGTATTTT. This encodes CASGILQGATDTQYF.